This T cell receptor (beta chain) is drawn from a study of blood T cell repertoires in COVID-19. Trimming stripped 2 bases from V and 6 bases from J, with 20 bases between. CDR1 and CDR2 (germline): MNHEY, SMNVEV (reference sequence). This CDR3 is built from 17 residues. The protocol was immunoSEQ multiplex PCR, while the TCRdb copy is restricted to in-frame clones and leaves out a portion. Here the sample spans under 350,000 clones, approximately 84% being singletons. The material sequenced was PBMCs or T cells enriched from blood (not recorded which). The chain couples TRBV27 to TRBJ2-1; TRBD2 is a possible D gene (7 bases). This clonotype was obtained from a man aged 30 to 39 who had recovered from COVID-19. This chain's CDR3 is CASSLTRGPLLGNEQFF. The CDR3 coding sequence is TGTGCCAGCAGTTTAACGCGGGGGCCGTTGCTAGGCAATGAGCAGTTCTTC.